This passage covers 28 T cell receptor beta chains from one sample sequenced in a study of blood T cell repertoires in COVID-19. Profiling relied on immunoSEQ multiplex PCR, and the TCRdb table lists in-frame clones only, not all of them. Of fewer than 60,000 clones listed, about four fifths are singletons. Sequencing was done on a sample of peripheral blood. All receptors come from a human donor in a cohort sampled during active COVID-19.

The chain combines TRBV5-4 with TRBJ1-4; D possibly corresponds to TRBD1 (5 bases). V lost 4 bases and J 4 bases, leaving 14 bases between the germline ends. Per germline, CDR1 SGHNT and CDR2 YYREEE (reference sequence). CDR3 length: 15 residues. The CDR3 nucleotides are TGTGCCAGCAGCGAATCAGCAGGGTATAATGAAAAACTGTTTTTT. It yields the protein CASSESAGYNEKLFF.

CDR3 coding DNA: TGTGCCAGCAGTTTGGGACTAGCCTACGAGCAGTACTTC. Translation: CASSLGLAYEQYF. V usage is TRBV28 and J usage is TRBJ2-7, with 8 bases identical to TRBD2. CDR1 MDHEN and CDR2 SYDVKM come from the germline V gene. The V segment lost 3 bases and the J segment 2 bases; nucleotides outside the gene matches: 0. CDR3 length equals 13 residues.

The rearrangement links TRBV18 to TRBJ1-2; weak D call: TRBD1 (6 bases). The CDR3 loop spans 13 amino acids. CDR1 is KGHSH, CDR2 LQKENI, per germline. V was cut by 3 bases and J by 7 bases, with 12 bases left in between. The CDR3 region has the DNA TGTGCCAGCTCACCGGGGCAGGGGACTGGCTACACCTTC. It encodes CASSPGQGTGYTF.

The CDR3 DNA sequence: TGCGCCAGCAGCCAAGGGAACAGCCCCTCCTACGAGCAGTACTTC. Its protein is CASSQGNSPSYEQYF. This chain connects TRBV4-3 to TRBJ2-7; D is unresolved. Germline assignment: CDR1 LGHNA and CDR2 YSLEER. V was pared by 1 base and J by 0 bases, with 10 bases between. The CDR3 is 15 amino acids.

V gene TRBV7-3 combines with J gene TRBJ1-1, with D uncertain. V dropped 0 bases and J dropped 1 base, with 15 bases sitting between them. Germline V CDR1 and CDR2: SGHTA, FQGTGA. The CDR3 extends over 17 amino acids. CDR3 nucleotide sequence: TGTGCCAGCAGCTTAACGGGGAGAGGGCACGAGAACACTGAAGCTTTCTTT. Its protein is CASSLTGRGHENTEAFF.

J is TRBJ2-1 and V is TRBV2; 12 bases agree with TRBD2. V trimming: 3 bases; J trimming: 8 bases; junction bases outside the gene matches: 2. This CDR3 is 14 amino acids long. Looked up from germline, CDR1 is SNHLY and CDR2 is FYNNEI. CDR3 in amino acids: CASSETSGSYEQFF. CDR3 nucleotide sequence: TGTGCCAGCAGTGAGACTAGCGGGAGCTATGAGCAGTTCTTC.

J is TRBJ1-2 and V is TRBV11-3, with D maybe TRBD1 (5 bases). The germline CDR1 and CDR2 sequences are SGHNT and YENEEA. The CDR3 extends over 12 amino acids. With 4 bases removed from V and 5 bases from J, the gap between germline ends came to 8 bases. CDR3 nucleotides: TGTGCCAGCAGCTCTAAGGGGTATGGCTACACCTTC. This codes for CASSSKGYGYTF.

This chain connects TRBV2 to TRBJ2-7; TRBD1 matches at 8 bases. This CDR3 is 15 amino acids long. In germline, CDR1 is SNHLY, CDR2 FYNNEI. J was trimmed by 7 bases and V by 7 bases; bases with no gene match: 15. CDR3 residues: CASKSVRGLLGEQYF. The CDR3 coding sequence is TGTGCCAGCAAGTCAGTCAGGGGGCTCCTTGGGGAGCAGTACTTC.

This chain uses TRBV10-3 with TRBJ2-2; 10 bases agree with TRBD2. Germline CDR1 reads ENHRY; CDR2 reads SYGVKD. CDR3 length: 15 amino acids. J was trimmed by 4 bases and V by 7 bases; bases with no gene match: 6. CDR3 protein: CAINLAGDPTGELFF. The DNA for the CDR3 is TGTGCCATCAATCTAGCGGGGGACCCCACCGGGGAGCTGTTTTTT.

This chain joins TRBV3-1 (or the pseudogene TRBV3-2) and TRBJ1-2, with 7 bases fitting TRBD1. Looked up from germline, CDR1 is LGHDT and CDR2 is YNNKEL (reference sequence). The CDR3 covers 13 residues. Trimming took 4 bases from V and 7 from J; bases not matched to a gene: 6. DNA for the CDR3: TGTGCCAGCAGCCCCGGACAGGTCGGTGGCTACACCTTC. Its protein is CASSPGQVGGYTF.

The V and J genes are TRBV4-2 and TRBJ2-7; 8 bases are a match to TRBD2. CDR1 LGHNA and CDR2 YNFKEQ come from the germline V gene. The CDR3 has 18 amino acids. Losses at the gene ends were 0 bases for V and 2 bases for J; bases not matched to a gene: 12. The CDR3 loop reads CASSQEVWAGGPTYEQYF. The DNA for the CDR3 is TGTGCCAGCAGCCAAGAGGTTTGGGCGGGGGGCCCCACCTACGAGCAGTACTTC.

The chain carries TRBV25-1 and TRBJ2-7; TRBD1 matches 11 bases. Germline V gene data show CDR1 as MGHDK and CDR2 as SYGVNS. The length of the CDR3 is 16 residues. The trim removed 4 bases at V and 2 bases at J, leaving 7 bases unmatched. This CDR3 is CASSARDRGYPYEQYF. CDR3 DNA sequence: TGTGCCAGCAGTGCACGGGACAGGGGGTACCCCTACGAGCAGTACTTC.

The rearrangement uses TRBV3-1 (or the pseudogene TRBV3-2) and TRBJ1-5; 7 nucleotides match TRBD1. The CDR3 is 17 amino acids. V shed 4 bases, J shed 5 bases, and the junction held 14 bases outside the gene matches. Germline V gene data show CDR1 as LGHDT and CDR2 as YNNKEL (reference sequence). CDR3 amino acids: CASSPGTEEGYDQPQHF. CDR3 DNA sequence: TGTGCCAGCAGCCCGGGGACAGAAGAGGGTTACGATCAGCCCCAGCATTTT.

The J gene is TRBJ2-3, the V gene TRBV9; TRBD2 agrees at 8 bases. The germline V gene encodes CDR1 SGDLS and CDR2 YYNGEE. The CDR3 is made up of 18 amino acids. V lost 3 bases to trimming and J lost 3 bases; unmatched junction nucleotides: 15. CDR3 DNA sequence: TGTGCCAGCAGCGACCCAAGGGGTGTTAGCGGGGTGACAGATACGCAGTATTTT. It yields the protein CASSDPRGVSGVTDTQYF.

The chain has TRBV27 and TRBJ1-1; D is perhaps TRBD1 (6 bases). The CDR3 extends over 13 amino acids. Trimming shortened V by 6 bases and J by 4 bases, and 12 bases separated the two germline ends. Per the germline V gene, CDR1 is MNHEY and CDR2 is SMNVEV (reference sequence). The CDR3 reads CASSYTGTTEAFF. DNA of the CDR3: TGTGCCAGCAGCTACACAGGGACCACTGAAGCTTTCTTT.

The chain carries TRBV21-1 and TRBJ1-3; the table gives TRBD1 as D, unverified against the DNA. TRBV21-1 has pseudogene status. This CDR3 is 17 amino acids long. CDR3 sequence reads: CASSKERNSHSGNTIYF. DNA of the CDR3: TGTGCCAGCAGCAAAGAAAGGAACAGCCACTCTGGAAACACCATATATTTT.

V and J are TRBV11-3 and TRBJ2-3; 11 bases agree with TRBD2. The CDR3 has 18 residues. Per the germline V gene, CDR1 is SGHNT and CDR2 is YENEEA. J lost 6 bases, V lost 0 bases, and 11 bases had no gene match. The CDR3, as DNA: TGTGCCAGCAGCTTAGATCGGGCTAGCGGGGGGCTATTGGATACGCAGTATTTT. Translated: CASSLDRASGGLLDTQYF.

The V gene is TRBV7-2, the J gene TRBJ1-3; unclear D gene. Germline V gene data show CDR1 as SGHTA and CDR2 as FQGNSA. V was trimmed by 4 bases and J by 3 bases, leaving 4 bases between them. The CDR3 is made up of 12 amino acids. Written as DNA, the CDR3 is TGTGCCAGCAGCTCCTATGGAAACACCATATATTTT. This encodes CASSSYGNTIYF.

The sample holds a few counts of this clone. The chain is built from TRBV2 and TRBJ1-1; TRBD1 matches at 9 bases. CDR1 and CDR2 from the germline V gene are SNHLY and FYNNEI. Trimming removed 3 bases from V and 7 bases from J; junction bases left unmatched: 6. The CDR3 consists of 14 residues. CDR3 coding DNA: TGTGCCAGCAGTGATCGGGACAGGGCGGGTGAAGCTTTCTTT. This sequence encodes CASSDRDRAGEAFF.

In its sample, this clone was seen a few times. The chain carries TRBV7-2 and TRBJ1-2; 7 bases map to TRBD1. CDR1 is SGHTA and CDR2 is FQGNSA in the germline V gene. Losses at the gene ends were 0 bases for V and 7 bases for J; bases not matched to a gene: 8. The CDR3 covers 15 residues. This chain's CDR3 is CASSLALGQDSGYTF. The CDR3 DNA reads TGTGCCAGCAGCTTAGCGCTAGGACAGGATTCTGGCTACACCTTC.

The rearrangement uses TRBV7-9 and TRBJ1-1; possibly TRBD1 for D (6 bases). The CDR3 is 14 amino acids. The V gene lost 3 bases and the J gene lost 1 base, with 9 bases spanning the gap. The germline CDR1 and CDR2 sequences are SEHNR and FQNEAQ (reference sequence). CDR3 DNA: TGTGCCAGCAGCTTCCAGGGGTCGAACACTGAAGCTTTCTTT. Its protein is CASSFQGSNTEAFF.

V usage is TRBV3-1 (or the pseudogene TRBV3-2) and J usage is TRBJ2-1; 8 bases are shared with TRBD1. Losses at the gene ends were 5 bases for V and 4 bases for J; bases not matched to a gene: 4. The CDR3 is 14 amino acids. Germline CDR1 is LGHDT and CDR2 is YNNKEL (reference sequence). Here the CDR3 reads CASSFRDRYNEQFF. The DNA for the CDR3 is TGTGCCAGCAGCTTCCGGGACAGGTACAATGAGCAGTTCTTC.

This clone was seen a handful of times. The V gene is TRBV2, the J gene TRBJ1-2; TRBD1 matches at 8 bases. Germline lookup yields CDR1 SNHLY and CDR2 FYNNEI. This CDR3 region has 17 residues. V was pared by 3 bases and J by 4 bases, with 13 bases of the junction left unmatched. The CDR3 DNA is TGTGCCAGCAGTGAGGCGGTAGTTTCAGGGGGCGTCTATGGCTACACCTTC. It encodes CASSEAVVSGGVYGYTF.

The chain uses TRBV18 and TRBJ2-7; 8 nucleotides match TRBD1. Germline lookup yields CDR1 KGHSH and CDR2 LQKENI. V gave up 3 bases and J gave up 3 bases; unmatched junction bases: 10. This CDR3 contains 16 residues. The chain's CDR3 is CASSPGTGLGYYEQYF. CDR3 nucleotides: TGTGCCAGCTCACCCGGGACAGGCTTGGGGTACTACGAGCAGTACTTC.

The J gene is TRBJ1-4, the V gene TRBV18, with 8 bases aligning to TRBD1. The CDR3 is 15 amino acids. Trimming took 3 bases from V and 7 from J; bases not matched to a gene: 7. Germline lookup yields CDR1 KGHSH and CDR2 LQKENI. CDR3: CASSPQGAHVEKLFF. As DNA, the CDR3 is TGTGCCAGCTCACCCCAGGGGGCGCATGTTGAAAAACTGTTTTTT.

The chain uses TRBV5-6 and TRBJ1-4; maybe TRBD1 (6 bases). The V and J ends lost 3 bases and 7 bases respectively, with 16 bases between them. CDR1 is SGHDT and CDR2 is YYEEEE in the germline V gene. This CDR3 has 15 residues. The CDR3 sequence: CASSWQGQGREKLFF. In nucleotides, the CDR3 is TGTGCCAGCAGCTGGCAGGGGCAAGGGCGTGAAAAACTGTTTTTT.

The chain couples TRBV3-1 (or the pseudogene TRBV3-2) to TRBJ1-2, with 8 bases aligning to TRBD1. V was clipped by 4 bases and J by 4 bases; unmatched bases: 8. The CDR3 is made up of 15 amino acids. The germline V gene has CDR1 LGHDT and CDR2 YNNKEL (reference sequence). Written as DNA, the CDR3 is TGTGCCAGCAGCCTTTGGACAGGGACCATCTATGGCTACACCTTC. It yields the protein CASSLWTGTIYGYTF.

The chain carries TRBV27 and TRBJ1-5; 10 bases are a match to TRBD1. Germline CDR1 and CDR2: MNHEY and SMNVEV (reference sequence). Trimming took 5 bases from V and 1 from J; bases not matched to a gene: 8. The CDR3 runs 17 residues. CDR3: CASSLTGGRMSNQPQHF. For the CDR3, the DNA is TGTGCCAGCAGTCTGACAGGGGGCCGGATGAGCAATCAGCCCCAGCATTTT.